The text below deals with one T cell receptor beta chain. The antigen is not known. Data came from immunoSEQ multiplex PCR; TCRdb stores just in-frame clones and leaves some out. The top ten clones hold 0.4% to 0.45% of a sample with roughly 1.5 million clones, about 98% of them seen once. This sample was taken from a study of shared clonotypes between healthy human individuals. Germline-derived CDR1 and CDR2 are SGHRS and YFSETQ. CDR3 size: 15 residues. The V and J ends lost 1 base and 4 bases respectively, with 15 bases between them. Whole-study findings and limits: The study's rarefaction showed incomplete sorted-subset sequencing despite large depth.

This clonotype originated in a man aged 30-40 years in good health. The sequencing sample was made of naive CD4+ T cells sorted from blood. Documented subset: CD45RA+ positively selected. The rearrangement links TRBV5-1 to TRBJ2-7, with a tentative D call TRBD2 (5 bases). CDR3 sequence: CASSLRPKDFYEQYF. The CDR3 bases are TGCGCCAGCAGCTTGCGGCCTAAGGACTTTTACGAGCAGTACTTC.